Given below is one TCR beta chain in context. Antigen unknown. TCRdb reprocessed the reads with MiXCR, giving one entry per CDR3 protein. This table has roughly 730,000 distinct CDR3 sequences, about 33% appearing once. The sample comes from a study of T cell repertoires in cytomegalovirus infection. Germline trimming cut 4 bases from V and 6 bases from J; bases unmatched to any gene: 13. The germline CDR1 and CDR2 sequences are SGHDT and YYEEEE. This CDR3 is 15 amino acids long. The receptor comes from a human donor in good health (CMV status not recorded). Some clones in this sample may be carry-over from other donors' samples. This chain uses TRBV5-6 with TRBJ2-7, with 7 bases aligning to TRBD2. Specimen: cultured PBMCs, collected from culture after CMV antigen stimulation. CDR3 DNA: TGTGCCAGCAGCGCGGACTATGCGGGAGAGTCCGAGCAGTACTTC. It translates to CASSADYAGESEQYF.